This T cell receptor (beta chain) was identified in a study of blood T cell repertoires in COVID-19. On the study more broadly: Donors in the United States, Italy and Spain gave samples during acute or convalescent COVID-19. T cells, B-cell-depleted T cells, or PBMCs supplied cDNA or gDNA.

Source study methods: For nucleated cells, counts were estimated from reference gene primer amplification. Clones were read by immunoSEQ multiplex PCR, and TCRdb kept only the in-frame ones, dropping some. For V, J and clone size, that table is used; D and trimming come from the DNA. The top ten clones hold 6.9% of a sample with approximately 170,000 clones, approximately 86% of them seen once. The CDR3 has 15 residues. This sequence was found in a man at least 80 years old with COVID-19, enrolled during active disease. This sequence joins TRBV21-1 and TRBJ1-5; TRBD1, the table's D call, was not compared with the DNA. TRBV21-1 is flagged as a pseudogene. The specimen sequenced was peripheral blood. The CDR3 here is CASSRHRDRGQPQHF. The CDR3 DNA reads TGTGCCAGCAGCAGACACCGGGACAGGGGGCAGCCCCAGCATTTT.